This entry describes one T cell receptor beta chain. The data were obtained in a study of blood T cell repertoires in COVID-19. About the research overall: Acute-phase and convalescent COVID-19 samples originated in the United States, Italy and Spain. Sample material is recorded as cDNA or gDNA derived from T cells, B-cell-depleted T cells, or PBMCs.

In the authors' methods: Amplified reference gene primers provided the basis for estimating nucleated cell counts. Clones were read by immunoSEQ multiplex PCR, and TCRdb kept only the in-frame ones, dropping some. Clone size and the V and J calls come from that table; the DNA yielded D and trimming. Of 100,000 to 150,000 clones listed, approximately 74% were seen once; the top ten hold less than 6.5%. Germline CDR1 reads KGHDR; CDR2 reads SFDVKD. The length of the CDR3 is 16 residues. With 5 bases removed from V and 1 base from J, the gap between germline ends came to 16 bases. The rearrangement joins TRBV24-1 to TRBJ2-5; maybe TRBD2 (7 bases). This clonotype originated in a man in his sixties with acute or convalescent COVID-19. Source material: peripheral blood. Here the CDR3 DNA reads TGTGCCACCAGTGGGGAACAGGGAGGGACCCAAGAGACCCAGTACTTC. This encodes CATSGEQGGTQETQYF.